Below, 17 T cell receptor beta chains from the same sample are listed, as sequenced in a study of blood T cell repertoires in COVID-19. Produced via immunoSEQ multiplex PCR; TCRdb's table is partial and in-frame only. The sample includes fewer than 200,000 clones, around four fifths seen only once; the top ten take under 4.5%. The sample consisted of PBMCs or T cells enriched from blood (not recorded which). Every receptor here comes from a woman between 50 and 59 years old who had recovered from COVID-19.

The chain couples TRBV10-3 to TRBJ1-2, with D unclear. In germline, CDR1 is ENHRY, CDR2 SYGVKD. Trimming took off 0 bases at V and 2 bases at J, with 4 bases between the two ends. CDR3 size: 13 residues. CDR3 nucleotide sequence: TGTGCCATCAGTGAGTCGGAGAACTATGGCTACACCTTC. It translates to CAISESENYGYTF.

There are a few counts of this clone. This chain links TRBV7-9 with TRBJ2-5; D ambiguous. The CDR3 is 11 residues long. Germline CDR1 and CDR2: SEHNR and FQNEAQ (reference sequence). V shed 3 bases and J shed 4 bases, with 3 bases lying between them. CDR3 in amino acids: CASSLAETQYF. CDR3 nucleotides: TGTGCCAGCAGCTTGGCAGAGACCCAGTACTTC.

The V and J genes are TRBV7-9 and TRBJ1-4, with D possibly matching TRBD1 (5 bases). The V end lost 7 bases, the J end lost 0 bases, and 12 bases lay between the germline ends. The CDR3 has 15 residues. Germline V CDR1 and CDR2: SEHNR, FQNEAQ (reference sequence). The CDR3 DNA reads TGTGCCAGCACCATATTGACAGCAACTAATGAAAAACTGTTTTTT. Its protein product is CASTILTATNEKLFF.

The V call is TRBV9, the J call TRBJ1-3; TRBD1 agrees at 7 bases. This CDR3 is 15 amino acids long. Germline V gene data show CDR1 as SGDLS and CDR2 as YYNGEE. The ends lost 0 bases at V and 4 bases at J; junction bases unmatched: 4. This CDR3 reads CASSVDSGGGNTIYF. DNA of the CDR3: TGTGCCAGCAGCGTAGATTCAGGGGGAGGAAACACCATATATTTT.

The chain employs TRBV19 and TRBJ1-1, with D unresolved. The CDR3 consists of 13 residues. The germline V gene encodes CDR1 LNHDA and CDR2 SQIVND (reference sequence). V was clipped by 5 bases and J by 8 bases, with 15 bases between them. CDR3 DNA: TGTGCCAGTAGTCCTCTCCACGAGAGGGAAGCTTTCTTT. Amino acid sequence: CASSPLHEREAFF.

The J gene is TRBJ1-6, the V gene TRBV2; D is possibly TRBD1 (5 bases). Germline V lookup: CDR1 SNHLY, CDR2 FYNNEI. Trimming cost V 4 bases and J 9 bases, with 13 bases left between them. This CDR3 region has 14 residues. CDR3 nucleotide sequence: TGTGCCAGCAGTGGGCAGGGCCCGGTTTCACCCCTCCACTTT. This codes for CASSGQGPVSPLHF. The variable domain in full, with the rest retrieved from reference TRBV2 and TRBJ1-6, is EPEVTQTPSHQVTQMGQEVILRCVPISNHLYFYWYRQILGQKVEFLVSFYNNEISEKSEIFDDQFSVERPDGSNFTLKIRSTKLEDSAMYFCASSGQGPVSPLHFGNGTRLTVT.

This clone has a handful of counts. V usage is TRBV6-5 and J usage is TRBJ1-2; D is uncertain. V gave up 7 bases and J gave up 6 bases, with 21 bases separating them. CDR1 is MNHEY, CDR2 SVGAGI, per germline. The CDR3 contains 15 residues. CDR3 sequence reads: CASTLGGRRPNGYTF. The CDR3 bases are TGTGCCAGCACCCTCGGAGGGCGAAGGCCTAATGGCTACACCTTC.

The chain joins TRBV11-2 to TRBJ2-2; no firm D call. Trimming removed 4 bases at V and 4 bases at J, with 7 bases between. Germline-derived CDR1 and CDR2 are SGHAT and FQNNGV. CDR3 length: 13 residues. CDR3 region: CASSSLVTGELFF. In DNA form, the CDR3 reads TGTGCCAGCAGCTCACTCGTCACCGGGGAGCTGTTTTTT.

CDR3 in DNA: TGTGCCAGTAGTGCGGGACTTACCTCTGGAAACACCATATATTTT. Encoded protein: CASSAGLTSGNTIYF. The J gene is TRBJ1-3, the V gene TRBV19; D might be TRBD1 (5 bases). Germline V gives CDR1 LNHDA, CDR2 SQIVND (reference sequence). The germline V and J ends were trimmed by 5 bases and 0 bases, with 11 bases remaining between them. The CDR3 extends over 15 amino acids.

This chain uses TRBV5-1 with TRBJ1-2; no definite D call. CDR1 and CDR2 (germline): SGHRS, YFSETQ. The CDR3 totals 14 residues. Trimming removed 0 bases at V and 8 bases at J, with 14 bases between. The CDR3 protein is CASSLGSVNTGYTF. The CDR3, as DNA: TGCGCCAGCAGCTTGGGGAGCGTAAATACCGGCTACACCTTC.

The V and J genes are TRBV19 and TRBJ2-2; no clear D gene. Germline CDR1 and CDR2: LNHDA and SQIVND (reference sequence). The CDR3 is made up of 12 amino acids. Between the trimmed V and J ends, which lost 3 bases and 3 bases, there was a span of 2 bases. CDR3 sequence reads: CASSIDTGELFF. CDR3 in DNA: TGTGCCAGTAGTATCGACACCGGGGAGCTGTTTTTT.

This chain joins TRBV5-1 and TRBJ1-5, with D maybe TRBD1 (5 bases). Germline V lookup: CDR1 SGHRS, CDR2 YFSETQ. The CDR3 is 15 residues long. The V end was cut by 0 bases, the J end by 2 bases, with 9 bases between. This CDR3 is CASSLDGAGNQPQHF. The DNA of the CDR3 is TGCGCCAGCAGCTTGGATGGGGCTGGCAATCAGCCCCAGCATTTT.

The chain carries TRBV28 and TRBJ1-1; weak D call: TRBD1 (6 bases). V was trimmed by 5 bases and J by 1 base, leaving 14 bases between them. The CDR3 sequence is 15 residues long. The germline V gene encodes CDR1 MDHEN and CDR2 SYDVKM. The CDR3 region is CASSLGATGNTEAFF. CDR3 coding DNA: TGTGCCAGCAGTCTGGGGGCCACGGGGAACACTGAAGCTTTCTTT.

This rearrangement joins TRBV7-9 to TRBJ1-1, with D possibly TRBD1 on 6 matching bases. The CDR3 is 12 residues long. Germline V lookup: CDR1 SEHNR, CDR2 FQNEAQ (reference sequence). V was pared by 5 bases and J by 5 bases, with 9 bases between. The chain's CDR3 is CASSEQGTEAFF. As DNA, the CDR3 is TGTGCCAGCAGCGAACAGGGTACTGAAGCTTTCTTT.

The chain combines TRBV28 with TRBJ2-4; D unresolved. Germline V gene data show CDR1 as MDHEN and CDR2 as SYDVKM. The V gene lost 5 bases and the J gene lost 0 bases, with 14 bases spanning the gap. The CDR3 sequence is 16 residues long. DNA of the CDR3: TGTGCCAGCAGTGTCGCAGGTACAGTAGCCAAAAACATTCAGTACTTC. Its translation is CASSVAGTVAKNIQYF.

The chain employs TRBV28 and TRBJ1-3; possibly TRBD1 for D (6 bases). With 6 bases removed from V and 4 bases from J, the gap between germline ends came to 13 bases. This CDR3 has 14 amino acids. Per the germline V gene, CDR1 is MDHEN and CDR2 is SYDVKM. CDR3 sequence: CASSITGLGNTIYF. In DNA, the CDR3 is TGTGCCAGCAGCATAACAGGGTTAGGAAACACCATATATTTT. Complete variable domain (other parts from reference TRBV28 and TRBJ1-3): DVKVTQSSRYLVKRTGEKVFLECVQDMDHENMFWYRQDPGLGLRLIYFSYDVKMKEKGDIPEGYSVSREKKERFSLILESASTNQTSMYLCASSITGLGNTIYFGEGSWLTVV.

This rearrangement joins TRBV7-9 to TRBJ1-6, with D possibly being TRBD1 (5 bases). The germline V and J ends were trimmed by 2 bases and 9 bases, with 17 bases remaining between them. Germline CDR1 and CDR2: SEHNR and FQNEAQ (reference sequence). CDR3 length: 16 amino acids. CDR3 coding DNA: TGTGCCAGCAGCTTAAACCCAGGGTCTTGGCGTTCACCCCTCCACTTT. Translating it yields CASSLNPGSWRSPLHF.